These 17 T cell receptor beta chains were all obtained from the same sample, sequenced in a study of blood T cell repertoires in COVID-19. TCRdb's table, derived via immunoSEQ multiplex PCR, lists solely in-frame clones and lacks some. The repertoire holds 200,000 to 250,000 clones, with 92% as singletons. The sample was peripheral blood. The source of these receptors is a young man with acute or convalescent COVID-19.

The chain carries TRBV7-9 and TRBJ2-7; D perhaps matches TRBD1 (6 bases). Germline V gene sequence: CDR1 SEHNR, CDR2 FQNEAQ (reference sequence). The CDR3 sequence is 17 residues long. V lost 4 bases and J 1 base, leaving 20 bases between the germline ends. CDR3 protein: CASSSPSTGVGSYEQYF. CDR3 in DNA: TGTGCCAGCAGCTCCCCCTCGACAGGTGTTGGATCCTACGAGCAGTACTTC. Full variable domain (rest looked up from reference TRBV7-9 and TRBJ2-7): DTGVSQNPRHKITKRGQNVTFRCDPISEHNRLYWYRQTLGQGPEFLTYFQNEAQLEKSRLLSDRFSAERPKGSFSTLEIQRTEQGDSAMYLCASSSPSTGVGSYEQYFGPGTRLTVT.

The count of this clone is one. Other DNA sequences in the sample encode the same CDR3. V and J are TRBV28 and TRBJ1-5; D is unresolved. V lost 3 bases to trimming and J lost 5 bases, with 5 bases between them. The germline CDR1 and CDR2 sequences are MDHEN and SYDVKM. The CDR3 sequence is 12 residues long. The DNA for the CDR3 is TGTGCCAGCAGTTTGTCTTATCAGCCCCAGCATTTT. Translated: CASSLSYQPQHF. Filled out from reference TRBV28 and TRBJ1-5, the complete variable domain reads DVKVTQSSRYLVKRTGEKVFLECVQDMDHENMFWYRQDPGLGLRLIYFSYDVKMKEKGDIPEGYSVSREKKERFSLILESASTNQTSMYLCASSLSYQPQHFGDGTRLSIL.

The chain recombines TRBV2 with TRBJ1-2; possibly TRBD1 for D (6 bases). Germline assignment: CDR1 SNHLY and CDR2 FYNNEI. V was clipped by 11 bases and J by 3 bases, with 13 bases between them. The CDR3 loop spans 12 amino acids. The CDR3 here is CASDSRDYGYTF. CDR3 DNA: TGTGCCTCGGACAGTCGCGACTATGGCTACACCTTC.

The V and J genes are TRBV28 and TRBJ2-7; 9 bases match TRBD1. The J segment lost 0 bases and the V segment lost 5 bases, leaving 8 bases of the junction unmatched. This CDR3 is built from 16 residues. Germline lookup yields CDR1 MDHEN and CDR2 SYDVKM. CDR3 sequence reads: CASSLAGTGSSYEQYF. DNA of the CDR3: TGTGCCAGCAGTCTCGCCGGGACAGGGAGCTCCTACGAGCAGTACTTC.

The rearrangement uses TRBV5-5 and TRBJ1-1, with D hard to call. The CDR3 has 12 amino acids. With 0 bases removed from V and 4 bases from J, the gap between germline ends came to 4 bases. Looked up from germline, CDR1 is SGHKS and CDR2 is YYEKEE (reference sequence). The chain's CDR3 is CASSLASTEAFF. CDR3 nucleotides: TGTGCCAGCAGCTTGGCTAGCACTGAAGCTTTCTTT.

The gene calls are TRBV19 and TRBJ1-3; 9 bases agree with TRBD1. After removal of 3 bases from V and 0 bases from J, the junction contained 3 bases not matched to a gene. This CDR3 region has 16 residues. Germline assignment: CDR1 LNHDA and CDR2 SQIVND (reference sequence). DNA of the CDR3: TGTGCCAGTAGTATCTCACAGGGGGCCTCTGGAAACACCATATATTTT. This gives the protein CASSISQGASGNTIYF.

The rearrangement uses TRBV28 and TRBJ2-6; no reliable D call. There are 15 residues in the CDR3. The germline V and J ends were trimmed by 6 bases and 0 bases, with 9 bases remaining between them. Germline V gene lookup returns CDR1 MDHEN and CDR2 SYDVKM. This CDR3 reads CASRTQSSGANVLTF. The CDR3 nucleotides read TGTGCCAGCAGAACACAGAGCTCTGGGGCCAACGTCCTGACTTTC.

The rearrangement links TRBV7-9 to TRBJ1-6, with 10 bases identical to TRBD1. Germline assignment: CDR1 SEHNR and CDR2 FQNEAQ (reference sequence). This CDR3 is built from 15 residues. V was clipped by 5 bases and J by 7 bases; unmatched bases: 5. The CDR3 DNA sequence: TGTGCCAGCAGCACTGGGACAGGGGTAAATTCACCCCTCCACTTT. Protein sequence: CASSTGTGVNSPLHF.

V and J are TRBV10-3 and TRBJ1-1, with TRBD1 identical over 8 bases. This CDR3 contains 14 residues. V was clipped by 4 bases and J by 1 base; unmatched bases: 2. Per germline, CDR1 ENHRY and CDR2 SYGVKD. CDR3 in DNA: TGTGCCATCAGTGTAGGGACAGGGAACACTGAAGCTTTCTTT. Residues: CAISVGTGNTEAFF.

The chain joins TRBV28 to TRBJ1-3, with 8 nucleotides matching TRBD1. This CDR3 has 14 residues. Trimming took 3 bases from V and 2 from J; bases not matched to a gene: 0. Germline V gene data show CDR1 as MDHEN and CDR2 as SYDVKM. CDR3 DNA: TGTGCCAGCAGTTTGGGACAGGCTGGAAACACCATATATTTT. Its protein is CASSLGQAGNTIYF.

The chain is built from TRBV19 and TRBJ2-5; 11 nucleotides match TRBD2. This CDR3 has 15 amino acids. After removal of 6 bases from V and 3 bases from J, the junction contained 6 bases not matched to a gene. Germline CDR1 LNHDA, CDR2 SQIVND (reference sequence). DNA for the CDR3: TGTGCCAGTAGGTCACTAGCGGGGGCCAAAGAGACCCAGTACTTC. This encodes CASRSLAGAKETQYF.

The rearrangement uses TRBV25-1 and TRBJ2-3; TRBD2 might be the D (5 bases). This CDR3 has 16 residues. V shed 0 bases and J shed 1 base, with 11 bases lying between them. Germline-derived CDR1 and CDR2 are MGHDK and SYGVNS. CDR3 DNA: TGTGCCAGCAGTGAATATTCCGGGGTTGGCACAGATACGCAGTATTTT. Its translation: CASSEYSGVGTDTQYF.

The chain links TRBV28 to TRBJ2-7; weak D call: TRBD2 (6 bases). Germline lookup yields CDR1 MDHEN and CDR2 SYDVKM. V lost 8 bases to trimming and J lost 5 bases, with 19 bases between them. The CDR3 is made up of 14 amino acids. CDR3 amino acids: CASLDRLVGNEQYF. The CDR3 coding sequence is TGTGCCAGCTTGGACCGACTAGTCGGAAACGAGCAGTACTTC.

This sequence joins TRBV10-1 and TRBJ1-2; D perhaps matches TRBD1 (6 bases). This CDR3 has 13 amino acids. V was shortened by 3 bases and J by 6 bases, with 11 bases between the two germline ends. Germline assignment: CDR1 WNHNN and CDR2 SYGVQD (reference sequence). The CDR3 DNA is TGCGCCAGCAGTGAATACAGGGTTCATGGCTACACCTTC. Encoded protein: CASSEYRVHGYTF.

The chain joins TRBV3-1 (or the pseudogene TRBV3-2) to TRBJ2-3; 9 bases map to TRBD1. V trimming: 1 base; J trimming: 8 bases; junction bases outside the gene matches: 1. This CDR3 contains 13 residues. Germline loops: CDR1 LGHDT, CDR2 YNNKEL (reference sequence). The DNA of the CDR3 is TGTGCCAGCAGCCAAGCGGACAGGGGTACGCAGTATTTT. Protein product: CASSQADRGTQYF.

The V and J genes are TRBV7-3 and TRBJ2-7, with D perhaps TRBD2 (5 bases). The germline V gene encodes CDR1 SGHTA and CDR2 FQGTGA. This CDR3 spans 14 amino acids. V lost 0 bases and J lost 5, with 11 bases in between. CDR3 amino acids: CASSLTREGDEQYF. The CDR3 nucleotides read TGTGCCAGCAGCTTAACTCGCGAGGGTGACGAGCAGTACTTC.

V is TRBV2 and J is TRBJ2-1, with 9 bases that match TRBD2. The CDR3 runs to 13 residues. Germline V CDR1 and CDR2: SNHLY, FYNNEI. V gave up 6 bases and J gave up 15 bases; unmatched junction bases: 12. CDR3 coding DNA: TGTGCCAGCAGGAAGGGGACTAGCTTCCCCACGTTCTTC. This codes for CASRKGTSFPTFF.